The 10 T cell receptor beta chains below come from one sample, sequenced in a study of shared clonotypes between healthy human individuals. Profiled with immunoSEQ multiplex PCR; TCRdb holds only in-frame clones, not every one. The profile shows roughly 2.6 million clones, approximately 90% of them singletons. The sample consisted of naive CD4+ T cells sorted from blood. Subset noted: CD45RA+ positively selected. These receptor sequences come from a man younger than 35 in good health.

Notes on this clone: This sample includes further DNA sequences coding for the same CDR3. The V and J genes are TRBV20-1 and TRBJ2-7; D is possibly TRBD1 (5 bases). The V gene's germline CDR1 is DFQATT and CDR2 SNEGSKA (reference sequence). The ends were cut back, 3 bases at V and 6 bases at J, with 9 bases in the middle. The CDR3 runs 11 residues. CDR3 bases: TGCAGTGCTAGCCAGGGCTCCGAGCAGTACTTC. Protein: CSASQGSEQYF.

This chain connects TRBV5-4 to TRBJ2-5; the D gene is possibly TRBD1 (7 bases). Trimming removed 2 bases at V and 5 bases at J, with 19 bases between. Germline lookup yields CDR1 SGHNT and CDR2 YYREEE (reference sequence). The CDR3 covers 16 residues. For the CDR3, the DNA is TGTGCCAGCAGCTTACCCGACTCGACAGGGAGGGAGACCCAGTACTTC. It encodes CASSLPDSTGRETQYF.

This clone showed up just a few times. The chain has TRBV6-1 and TRBJ1-6; TRBD1 agrees at 7 bases. From germline, CDR1 is MNHNS and CDR2 SASEGT. V shed 7 bases, J shed 8 bases, and the junction held 5 bases outside the gene matches. This CDR3 has 13 residues. The DNA for the CDR3 is TGTGCCAGCAAGACAGGGTATTATTCACCCCTCCACTTT. This gives the protein CASKTGYYSPLHF.

This clone was detected only once. The CDR3 protein is CAWSVEGFAEAFF. The CDR3, as DNA: TGTGCCTGGAGTGTAGAGGGTTTCGCTGAAGCTTTCTTT. The chain combines TRBV30 with TRBJ1-1; D remains ambiguous. Germline V lookup: CDR1 GTSNPN, CDR2 SVGIG (reference sequence). The ends were cut back, 0 bases at V and 6 bases at J, with 11 bases in the middle. The CDR3 sequence is 13 residues long.

This rearrangement joins TRBV7-9 to TRBJ2-1, with no clear D. Germline loops: CDR1 SEHNR, CDR2 FQNEAQ (reference sequence). V was trimmed by 7 bases and J by 3 bases, leaving 13 bases between them. This CDR3 spans 14 amino acids. The CDR3 here is CASKGLTDYNEQFF. DNA for the CDR3: TGTGCCAGCAAAGGCCTGACGGACTACAATGAGCAGTTCTTC.

This chain links TRBV5-4 with TRBJ2-1; 8 nucleotides align to TRBD2. V was pared by 3 bases and J by 8 bases, with 4 bases of the junction left unmatched. The germline CDR1 and CDR2 sequences are SGHNT and YYREEE (reference sequence). The CDR3 has 13 amino acids. The CDR3 spells CASSSTSADEQFF. CDR3 nucleotide sequence: TGTGCCAGCAGCTCGACTAGCGCGGATGAGCAGTTCTTC.

The J gene is TRBJ1-5, the V gene TRBV15; possible D gene TRBD1, 5 bases. Germline V gene sequence: CDR1 LNHNV, CDR2 YYDKDF (reference sequence). The ends were cut back, 6 bases at V and 5 bases at J, with 8 bases in the middle. This CDR3 has 12 amino acids. CDR3 sequence: CATSGGDQPQHF. CDR3 DNA: TGTGCCACCAGTGGGGGGGATCAGCCCCAGCATTTT.

The V call is TRBV5-5, the J call TRBJ1-1, with D tentatively TRBD1 (6 bases). Trimming cost V 1 base and J 1 base, with 8 bases left between them. CDR1 is SGHKS, CDR2 YYEKEE, per germline (reference sequence). The CDR3 loop spans 14 amino acids. DNA for the CDR3: TGTGCCAGCAGCTTGATAGGGGGGAACACTGAAGCTTTCTTT. Its translation is CASSLIGGNTEAFF.

In its sample, this clone was seen a few times. The V gene is TRBV30, the J gene TRBJ1-1, with TRBD1 identical over 9 bases. Germline V gene lookup returns CDR1 GTSNPN and CDR2 SVGIG (reference sequence). The CDR3 length is 13 residues. J gave up 4 bases and V 3 bases, and 3 bases lay outside the gene matches. The CDR3 DNA is TGTGCCTGGAGGGGACAGGGAACCACTGAAGCTTTCTTT. Its translation is CAWRGQGTTEAFF. Filled out from reference TRBV30 and TRBJ1-1, the complete variable domain reads SQTIHQWPATLVQPVGSPLSLECTVEGTSNPNLYWYRQAAGRGLQLLFYSVGIGQISSEVPQNLSASRPQDRQFILSSKKLLLSDSGFYLCAWRGQGTTEAFFGQGTRLTVV.

This clone was detected a few times. This chain joins TRBV14 and TRBJ1-5; D is undetermined. CDR1 is SGHDN and CDR2 is FVKESK in the germline V gene. Trimming cost V 6 bases and J 6 bases, with 15 bases left between them. The CDR3 runs 14 residues. The CDR3 protein is CASSQTGYGQPQHF. CDR3 nucleotide sequence: TGTGCCAGCAGTCAAACGGGGTACGGTCAGCCCCAGCATTTT.